This entry concerns a single T cell receptor (beta chain). The antigen is not known. This entry comes from a study of cytomegalovirus exposure and HLA in healthy donors. Overall study: The 90 to 150 validation repertoires matched the approximately 700 first-cohort repertoires in platform, a later analysis reported.

Among the 110 or so subjects of the validation cohort, separate from the 666-subject first cohort, were the donors. Study-level findings and limits: Researchers catalogued approximately 160 TCR beta chains as cytomegalovirus-associated. According to a subsequent analysis, TCR clusters from the first cohort were inclined to appear together in the 110 or so validation repertoires.

V lost 6 bases, J lost 15 bases, and 12 bases lay in between. The CDR3 is made up of 10 amino acids. Per the germline V gene, CDR1 is SNHLY and CDR2 is FYNNEI. The table came from immunoSEQ multiplex PCR; TCRdb's copy has only in-frame clones and leaves some out. The sample lists some 80,000 clones, 90% to 97% occurring once. The specimen was PBMCs. This sequence joins TRBV2 and TRBJ2-1, with D perhaps TRBD1 (6 bases). The TCR was taken from a man aged 18 to 30 in good health and CMV-seropositive. This CDR3 reads CASRGGEPFF. The CDR3 nucleotides read TGTGCCAGCAGAGGGGGAGAACCGTTCTTC.